The 29 T cell receptor beta chains reported below all come from one sample, sequenced in a study of T cells in Graves' hyperthyroidism and ophthalmopathy. Amplified TCR beta CDR3 regions came from RNA transcripts. A set of HTBI primers served as the primers for a first-round RT-PCR of the TCR CDR3. TCRdb recomputed calls from the multiplex PCR reads with MiXCR, one row per CDR3 protein. Of some 350,000 distinct CDR3 sequences listed, more than 20% are singletons. The sample was blood. Source of these receptors: a man between 50 and 59 years old with Graves' hyperthyroidism.

This clonotype was counted between two and nine times. The V call is TRBV6-1, the J call TRBJ2-7; D is uncertain. Germline CDR1 reads MNHNS; CDR2 reads SASEGT. V lost 1 base and J 0 bases, leaving 7 bases between the germline ends. The length of the CDR3 is 14 residues. The CDR3 nucleotides read TGTGCCAGCAGTGAAGGCCTGATCTCCTACGAGCAGTACTTC. Protein sequence: CASSEGLISYEQYF.

The V call is TRBV12-3 or TRBV12-4, the J call TRBJ1-6; D gene uncertain. The CDR3 covers 15 residues. Between the trimmed V and J ends, which lost 4 bases and 0 bases, there was a span of 7 bases. CDR3 coding DNA: TGTGCCAGCAGTTCCAGGAGCTCCTATAATTCACCCCTCCACTTT. Translated, it gives CASSSRSSYNSPLHF.

This clonotype was picked up many times. The V call is TRBV11-2, the J call TRBJ2-1; 9 nucleotides match TRBD2. V was clipped by 6 bases and J by 7 bases; unmatched bases: 4. CDR1 is SGHAT and CDR2 is FQNNGV in the germline V gene. CDR3 length equals 13 residues. CDR3 in DNA: TGTGCCAGCAGACCGGGACTAGCTAATGAGCAGTTCTTC. As protein: CASRPGLANEQFF.

There are many counts of this clonotype. The chain uses TRBV20-1 and TRBJ2-1; tentatively, D is TRBD2 (5 bases). CDR1 DFQATT and CDR2 SNEGSKA come from the germline V gene (reference sequence). CDR3 length equals 13 residues. Trimming cost V 0 bases and J 7 bases, with 10 bases left between them. The CDR3 here is CSAREPSGNEQFF. The CDR3 nucleotides read TGCAGTGCTAGAGAGCCTTCGGGAAATGAGCAGTTCTTC.

This clonotype occurred a few times. V usage is TRBV20-1 and J usage is TRBJ2-7; D is perhaps TRBD1 (5 bases). Germline CDR1 and CDR2: DFQATT and SNEGSKA (reference sequence). V shed 0 bases and J shed 10 bases, with 16 bases lying between them. This CDR3 has 13 residues. The CDR3 bases are TGCAGTGCTAGAGATTTAACAACAGGCCGACAGTACTTC. Protein: CSARDLTTGRQYF.

This clonotype was detected ten times or more. V and J are TRBV6-1 and TRBJ2-5, with D possibly being TRBD1 (6 bases). The germline CDR1 and CDR2 sequences are MNHNS and SASEGT. CDR3 length equals 15 residues. The V and J ends lost 4 bases and 2 bases respectively, with 14 bases between them. CDR3 in DNA: TGTGCCAGCAGTGTTGACAGGAGATCACAAGAGACCCAGTACTTC. It translates to CASSVDRRSQETQYF.

The V call is TRBV30, the J call TRBJ2-3; TRBD2 matches 16 bases. This CDR3 is built from 16 residues. The germline V gene encodes CDR1 GTSNPN and CDR2 SVGIG (reference sequence). V dropped 6 bases and J dropped 1; count of bases not matched to a gene: 4. The CDR3 here is CACGTSGRAGTDTQYF. As DNA, the CDR3 is TGTGCCTGCGGGACTAGCGGGAGGGCCGGCACAGATACGCAGTATTTT.

This clonotype was observed many times. The rearrangement joins TRBV30 to TRBJ1-5; D perhaps matches TRBD1 (6 bases). Between the trimmed V and J ends, which lost 2 bases and 7 bases, there was a span of 15 bases. The CDR3 has 14 amino acids. Germline values: CDR1 GTSNPN, CDR2 SVGIG (reference sequence). CDR3 loop: CAWSHRVTGQPQHF. The CDR3 DNA reads as TGTGCCTGGAGTCACAGGGTAACGGGACAGCCCCAGCATTTT.

This clonotype has at least ten counts. The J gene is TRBJ2-3, the V gene TRBV11-2, with 11 bases identical to TRBD1. The CDR3 totals 15 residues. The V gene end was trimmed by 3 bases and the J gene end by 4 bases; junction bases not matched to a gene: 3. Germline V lookup: CDR1 SGHAT, CDR2 FQNNGV. The chain's CDR3 is CASSFGTGGPDTQYF. The CDR3 nucleotides read TGTGCCAGCAGCTTTGGGACAGGGGGGCCAGATACGCAGTATTTT.

The chain couples TRBV11-2 to TRBJ2-1; 7 nucleotides line up with TRBD1. Per the germline V gene, CDR1 is SGHAT and CDR2 is FQNNGV. J was trimmed by 4 bases and V by 5 bases; bases with no gene match: 8. The CDR3 has 15 residues. The CDR3 coding sequence is TGTGCCAGCAGCCCTCACCGACAGGGATACAATGAGCAGTTCTTC. Translated: CASSPHRQGYNEQFF.

This clonotype appeared many times. This chain links TRBV28 with TRBJ1-5, with TRBD1 identical over 7 bases. Germline loops: CDR1 MDHEN, CDR2 SYDVKM. Trimming removed 7 bases from V and 5 bases from J; junction bases left unmatched: 8. The CDR3 totals 14 residues. The CDR3 nucleotides read TGTGCCAGCAAAGGACAGGTCGTTTATCAGCCCCAGCATTTT. Amino acid sequence: CASKGQVVYQPQHF.

This clonotype was counted at least ten times. The chain links TRBV7-9 to TRBJ1-1; D ambiguous. In germline, CDR1 is SEHNR, CDR2 FQNEAQ (reference sequence). The CDR3 sequence is 14 residues long. V was clipped by 5 bases and J by 6 bases, with 16 bases between them. CDR3 sequence reads: CASSPVGWIAEAFF. CDR3 in DNA: TGTGCCAGCAGCCCGGTGGGTTGGATCGCTGAAGCTTTCTTT. Looking up the rest from reference TRBV7-9 and TRBJ1-1 gives the full variable domain: DTGVSQNPRHKITKRGQNVTFRCDPISEHNRLYWYRQTLGQGPEFLTYFQNEAQLEKSRLLSDRFSAERPKGSFSTLEIQRTEQGDSAMYLCASSPVGWIAEAFFGQGTRLTVV.

This clonotype was seen only a few times. This rearrangement joins TRBV7-2 to TRBJ1-4, with D possibly TRBD1 on 6 matching bases. This CDR3 region has 13 residues. Per the germline V gene, CDR1 is SGHTA and CDR2 is FQGNSA. Trimming took off 5 bases at V and 8 bases at J, with 12 bases between the two ends. The CDR3 coding sequence is TGTGCCAGCAGCGCCGGGACAACCGAAAAACTGTTTTTT. This codes for CASSAGTTEKLFF.

This clonotype was picked up many times. The V call is TRBV6-1, the J call TRBJ1-1; 11 bases match TRBD1. CDR3 length: 17 residues. V lost 6 bases to trimming and J lost 1 base; unmatched junction nucleotides: 10. Germline lookup yields CDR1 MNHNS and CDR2 SASEGT. CDR3 protein: CASRPGQGAMGNTEAFF. The CDR3 DNA reads as TGTGCCAGCAGGCCCGGACAGGGGGCGATGGGGAACACTGAAGCTTTCTTT.

In its sample, this clonotype was seen a few times. The chain has TRBV28 and TRBJ1-4; possibly TRBD1 for D (6 bases). The germline V and J ends were trimmed by 1 base and 5 bases, with 11 bases remaining between them. From germline, CDR1 is MDHEN and CDR2 SYDVKM. The CDR3 contains 15 residues. The DNA for the CDR3 is TGTGCCAGCAGTTTATCGACAGGAGGCAATGAAAAACTGTTTTTT. Translation: CASSLSTGGNEKLFF.

The V and J genes are TRBV20-1 and TRBJ2-7, with D possibly TRBD1 on 5 matching bases. Trimming took 6 bases from V and 4 from J, leaving 16 bases between them. The V gene's germline CDR1 is DFQATT and CDR2 SNEGSKA (reference sequence). The CDR3 is 13 residues long. CDR3 sequence: CSARQGESYEQYF. For the CDR3, the DNA is TGCAGTGCCAGACAAGGGGAATCTTACGAGCAGTACTTC.

In this sample, this clonotype turned up a few times. The chain recombines TRBV11-2 with TRBJ2-2; no reliable D call. The V gene lost 1 base and the J gene lost 6 bases, with 9 bases spanning the gap. The CDR3 runs 14 residues. Germline CDR1 is SGHAT and CDR2 is FQNNGV. The CDR3 here is CASSLGRHPGELFF. CDR3 nucleotides: TGTGCCAGCAGCTTAGGGCGCCATCCCGGGGAGCTGTTTTTT.

This chain connects TRBV5-1 to TRBJ2-2, with 14 bases aligning to TRBD2. Germline V gene lookup returns CDR1 SGHRS and CDR2 YFSETQ. CDR3 length equals 17 residues. The trim removed 4 bases at V and 6 bases at J, leaving 8 bases unmatched. CDR3 sequence (DNA): TGCGCCAGCAGCCTTCCGGGACTAGCGGGAGTGTCCGGGGAGCTGTTTTTT. This translates into CASSLPGLAGVSGELFF.

This clonotype turned up a few times. The chain links TRBV12-3 or TRBV12-4 to TRBJ2-2, with D maybe TRBD2 (6 bases). Trimming left V 6 bases short and J 6 bases short, with 20 bases between. The length of the CDR3 is 16 residues. The CDR3 region has the DNA TGTGCCAGCAGCCCGACCGGGACTTTAGGCGCCGGGGAGCTGTTTTTT. Its protein product is CASSPTGTLGAGELFF.

This chain joins TRBV11-2 and TRBJ2-5; D gene uncertain. With 0 bases removed from V and 2 bases from J, the gap between germline ends came to 13 bases. Germline CDR1 and CDR2: SGHAT and FQNNGV. This CDR3 comprises 16 residues. The DNA for the CDR3 is TGTGCCAGCAGCTTAGAGGTGGCAGGTCAGCAAGAGACCCAGTACTTC. It codes for CASSLEVAGQQETQYF.

This clonotype was counted a few times. The rearrangement joins TRBV7-3 to TRBJ2-5; D is uncertain. In germline, CDR1 is SGHTA, CDR2 FQGTGA. The CDR3 is made up of 13 amino acids. Between the trimmed V and J ends, which lost 1 base and 4 bases, there was a span of 7 bases. CDR3 DNA: TGTGCCAGCAGCTTAAACGGCGCAGAGACCCAGTACTTC. Translating gives CASSLNGAETQYF. Full variable domain (rest looked up from reference TRBV7-3 and TRBJ2-5): GAGVSQTPSNKVTEKGKYVELRCDPISGHTALYWYRQSLGQGPEFLIYFQGTGAADDSGLPNDRFFAVRPEGSVSTLKIQRTERGDSAVYLCASSLNGAETQYFGPGTRLLVL.

The chain recombines TRBV27 with TRBJ2-1, with 7 positions matching TRBD2. Germline V gene lookup returns CDR1 MNHEY and CDR2 SMNVEV (reference sequence). CDR3 length equals 17 residues. With 5 bases clipped from V and 0 bases from J, the junction kept 10 bases outside the gene matches. This CDR3 is CASSPQGLLTSYNEQFF. The DNA of the CDR3 is TGTGCCAGCAGTCCCCAGGGACTACTGACCTCCTACAATGAGCAGTTCTTC.

This clonotype was seen at least ten times. This chain joins TRBV7-8 and TRBJ2-1; 11 positions agree with TRBD2. With V trimmed by 5 bases and J by 1 base, 4 bases remained unmatched. This CDR3 is 16 amino acids long. The germline V gene encodes CDR1 SGHVS and CDR2 FQNEAQ. The CDR3 region is CASSLTSGVSYNEQFF. In DNA form, the CDR3 reads TGTGCCAGCAGCCTGACTAGCGGGGTTTCCTACAATGAGCAGTTCTTC.

In this sample, this clonotype turned up a few times. CDR3 DNA sequence: TGTGCCAGCAGTTTTCGGGCCAGCGAGACCCAGTACTTC. Protein: CASSFRASETQYF. This chain connects TRBV27 to TRBJ2-5; D unresolved. Trimming removed 3 bases from V and 5 bases from J, with 10 bases in between. From germline, CDR1 is MNHEY and CDR2 SMNVEV (reference sequence). The length of the CDR3 is 13 residues.

This chain uses TRBV7-2 with TRBJ2-6; D is ambiguous. CDR3 length equals 13 residues. Trimming cost V 7 bases and J 4 bases, with 8 bases left between them. Germline assignment: CDR1 SGHTA and CDR2 FQGNSA. CDR3 loop: CASTMKGANVLTF. The CDR3 nucleotides are TGTGCCAGCACCATGAAAGGGGCCAACGTCCTGACTTTC.

The V gene is TRBV12-3 or TRBV12-4, the J gene TRBJ2-3; D may be TRBD1 (5 bases). V gave up 7 bases and J gave up 3 bases, with 17 bases separating them. CDR3 size: 15 residues. CDR3 in amino acids: CASTDQGGPTDTQYF. CDR3 bases: TGTGCCAGCACCGACCAGGGTGGGCCGACAGATACGCAGTATTTT.

The chain uses TRBV6-1 and TRBJ1-3; D remains ambiguous. The CDR3 has 15 residues. Germline CDR1 is MNHNS and CDR2 is SASEGT. Deletions cut 7 bases from V and 2 bases from J, with 15 bases between. CDR3 coding DNA: TGTGCCAGCACCCTGGGGTCGTCCCCTGGAAACACCATATATTTT. Translation: CASTLGSSPGNTIYF.

This clonotype was seen a handful of times. The chain recombines TRBV6-1 with TRBJ1-1, with TRBD1 identical over 9 bases. CDR3 size: 14 residues. The V segment lost 10 bases and the J segment 7 bases; nucleotides outside the gene matches: 13. CDR1 is MNHNS, CDR2 SASEGT, per germline. The CDR3 is CANRKDRGTGEAFF. The CDR3 nucleotides are TGTGCCAACAGAAAAGACAGGGGGACGGGTGAAGCTTTCTTT.

The chain uses TRBV30 and TRBJ1-4; D unclear. Germline V gene lookup returns CDR1 GTSNPN and CDR2 SVGIG (reference sequence). V was clipped by 3 bases and J by 3 bases, with 11 bases between them. The CDR3 covers 14 residues. The CDR3 coding sequence is TGTGCCTGGAGCCCAGGACGGTCTAATGAAAAACTGTTTTTT. Amino acids: CAWSPGRSNEKLFF.